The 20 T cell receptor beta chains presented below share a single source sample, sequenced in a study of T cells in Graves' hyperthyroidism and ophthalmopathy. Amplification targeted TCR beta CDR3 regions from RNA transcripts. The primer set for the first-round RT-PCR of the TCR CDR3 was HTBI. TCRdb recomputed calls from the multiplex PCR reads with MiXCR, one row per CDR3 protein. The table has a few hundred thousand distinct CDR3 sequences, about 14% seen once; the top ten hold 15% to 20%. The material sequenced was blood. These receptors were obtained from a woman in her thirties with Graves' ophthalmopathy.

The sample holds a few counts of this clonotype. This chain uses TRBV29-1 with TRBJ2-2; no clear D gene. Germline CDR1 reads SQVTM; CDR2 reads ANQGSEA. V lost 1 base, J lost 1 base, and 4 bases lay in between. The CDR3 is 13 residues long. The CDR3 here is CSVEGMNTGELFF. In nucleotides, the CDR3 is TGCAGCGTTGAAGGAATGAACACCGGGGAGCTGTTTTTT.

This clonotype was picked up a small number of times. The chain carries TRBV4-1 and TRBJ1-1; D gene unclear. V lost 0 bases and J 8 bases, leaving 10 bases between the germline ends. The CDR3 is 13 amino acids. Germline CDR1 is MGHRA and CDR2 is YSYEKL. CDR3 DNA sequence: TGCGCCAGCAGCCAAGAGGGAAGGGCCGAAGCTTTCTTT. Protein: CASSQEGRAEAFF.

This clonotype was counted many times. CDR3 protein: CASTKWDNLRSYEQYF. CDR3 nucleotide sequence: TGTGCCAGCACTAAATGGGACAATTTAAGGTCCTACGAGCAGTACTTC. The chain links TRBV28 to TRBJ2-7; maybe TRBD1 (6 bases). The CDR3 is made up of 16 amino acids. Trimming shortened V by 7 bases and J by 1 base, and 20 bases separated the two germline ends. CDR1 and CDR2 from the germline V gene are MDHEN and SYDVKM.

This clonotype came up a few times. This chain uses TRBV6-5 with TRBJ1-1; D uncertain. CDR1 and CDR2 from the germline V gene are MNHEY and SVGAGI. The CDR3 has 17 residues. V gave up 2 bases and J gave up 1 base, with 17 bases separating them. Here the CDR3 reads CASSYAGGKVRNTEAFF. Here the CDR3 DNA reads TGTGCCAGCAGTTACGCAGGAGGGAAGGTCCGGAACACTGAAGCTTTCTTT.

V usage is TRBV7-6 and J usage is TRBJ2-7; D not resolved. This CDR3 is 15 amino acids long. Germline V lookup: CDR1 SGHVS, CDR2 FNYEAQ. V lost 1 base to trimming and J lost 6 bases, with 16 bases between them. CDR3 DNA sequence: TGTGCCAGCAGCTTAGGTTGGGATCCTACCTCCGAGCAGTACTTC. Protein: CASSLGWDPTSEQYF.

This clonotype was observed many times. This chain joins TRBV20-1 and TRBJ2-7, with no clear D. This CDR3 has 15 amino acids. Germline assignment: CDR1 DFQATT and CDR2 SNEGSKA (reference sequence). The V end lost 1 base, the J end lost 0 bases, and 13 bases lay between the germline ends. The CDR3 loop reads CSARGMGLSSYEQYF. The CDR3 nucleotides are TGCAGTGCTAGAGGAATGGGTTTAAGCTCCTACGAGCAGTACTTC.

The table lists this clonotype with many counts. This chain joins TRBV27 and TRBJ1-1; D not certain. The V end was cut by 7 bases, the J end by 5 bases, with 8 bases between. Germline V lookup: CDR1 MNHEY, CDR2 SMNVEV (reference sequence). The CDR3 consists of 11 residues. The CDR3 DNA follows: TGTGCCAGCATCGGGGAGACTGAAGCTTTCTTT. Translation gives CASIGETEAFF.

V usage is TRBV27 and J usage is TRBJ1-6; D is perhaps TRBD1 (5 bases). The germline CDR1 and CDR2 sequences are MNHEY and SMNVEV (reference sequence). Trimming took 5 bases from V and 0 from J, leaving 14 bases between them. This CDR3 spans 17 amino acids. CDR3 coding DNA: TGTGCCAGCAGTACCCGACAGAAAAGCTCCTATAATTCACCCCTCCACTTT. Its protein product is CASSTRQKSSYNSPLHF.

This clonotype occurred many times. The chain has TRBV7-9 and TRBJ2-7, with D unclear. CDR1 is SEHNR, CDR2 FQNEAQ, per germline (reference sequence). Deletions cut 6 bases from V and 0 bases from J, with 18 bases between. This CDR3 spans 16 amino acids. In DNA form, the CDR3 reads TGTGCCAGCAGGTCCGCAAGGAAAACCACCTCCTACGAGCAGTACTTC. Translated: CASRSARKTTSYEQYF.

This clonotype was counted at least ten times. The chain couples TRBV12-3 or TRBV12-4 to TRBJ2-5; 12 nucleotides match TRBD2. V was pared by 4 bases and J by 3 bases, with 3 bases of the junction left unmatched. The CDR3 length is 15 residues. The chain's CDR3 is CASSSSGRGKETQYF. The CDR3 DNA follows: TGTGCCAGCAGTTCTAGCGGGAGGGGGAAAGAGACCCAGTACTTC.

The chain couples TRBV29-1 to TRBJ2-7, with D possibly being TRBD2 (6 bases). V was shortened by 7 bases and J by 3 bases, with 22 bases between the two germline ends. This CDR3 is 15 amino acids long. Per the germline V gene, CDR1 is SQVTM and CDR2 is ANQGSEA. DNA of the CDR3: TGCAGCGCCCGAAAAGGCGGGGACGGAGGCTACGAGCAGTACTTC. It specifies CSARKGGDGGYEQYF.

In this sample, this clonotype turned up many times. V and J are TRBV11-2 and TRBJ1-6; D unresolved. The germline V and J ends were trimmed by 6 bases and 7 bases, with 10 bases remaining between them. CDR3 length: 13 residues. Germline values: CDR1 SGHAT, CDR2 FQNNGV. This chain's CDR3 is CASRFLGNSPLHF. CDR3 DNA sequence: TGTGCCAGCAGGTTCCTGGGGAATTCACCCCTCCACTTT.

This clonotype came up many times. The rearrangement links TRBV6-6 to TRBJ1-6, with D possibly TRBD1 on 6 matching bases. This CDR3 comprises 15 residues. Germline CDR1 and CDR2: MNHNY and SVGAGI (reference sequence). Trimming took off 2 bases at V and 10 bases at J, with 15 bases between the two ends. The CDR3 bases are TGTGCCAGCAGTTACGGTGGGGCAGGGGTATCACCCCTCCACTTT. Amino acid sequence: CASSYGGAGVSPLHF.

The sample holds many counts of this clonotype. This chain's CDR3 is CASRLPKALGGYTF. The CDR3 nucleotides are TGTGCCAGCAGACTGCCTAAGGCGTTGGGTGGCTACACCTTC. The rearrangement links TRBV28 to TRBJ1-2; D ambiguous. CDR1 and CDR2 (germline): MDHEN, SYDVKM. The length of the CDR3 is 14 residues. V was pared by 6 bases and J by 7 bases, with 18 bases between.

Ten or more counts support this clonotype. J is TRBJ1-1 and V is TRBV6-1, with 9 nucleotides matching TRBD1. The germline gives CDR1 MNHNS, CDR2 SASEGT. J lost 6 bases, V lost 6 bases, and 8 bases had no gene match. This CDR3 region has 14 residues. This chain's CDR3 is CASRLQGAYAEAFF. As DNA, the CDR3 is TGTGCCAGCAGGCTACAGGGGGCTTACGCTGAAGCTTTCTTT.

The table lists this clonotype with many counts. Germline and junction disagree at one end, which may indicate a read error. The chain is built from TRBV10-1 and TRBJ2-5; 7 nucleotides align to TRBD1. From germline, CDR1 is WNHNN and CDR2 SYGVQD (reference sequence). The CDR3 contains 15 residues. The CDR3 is CASRTLTGSQVTQYF. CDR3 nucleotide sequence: TGCGCCAGCCGAACGCTGACAGGGAGCCAAGTGACCCAGTACTTC.

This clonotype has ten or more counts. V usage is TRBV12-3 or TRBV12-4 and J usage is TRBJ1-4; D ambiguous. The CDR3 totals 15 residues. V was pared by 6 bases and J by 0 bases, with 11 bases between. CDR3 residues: CASRSPAATNEKLFF. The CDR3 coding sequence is TGTGCCAGCAGATCCCCAGCTGCAACTAATGAAAAACTGTTTTTT.

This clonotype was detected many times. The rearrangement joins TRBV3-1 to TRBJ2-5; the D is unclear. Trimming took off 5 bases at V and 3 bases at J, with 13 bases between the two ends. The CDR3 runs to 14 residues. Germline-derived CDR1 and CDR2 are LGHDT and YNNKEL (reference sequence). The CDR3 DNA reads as TGTGCCAGCAGCTTAGAGTGGGGAAAAGAGACCCAGTACTTC. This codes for CASSLEWGKETQYF.

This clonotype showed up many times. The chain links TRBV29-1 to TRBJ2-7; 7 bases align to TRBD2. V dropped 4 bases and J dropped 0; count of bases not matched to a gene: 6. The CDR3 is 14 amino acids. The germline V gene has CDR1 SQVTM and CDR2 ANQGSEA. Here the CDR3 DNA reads TGCAGCGTTGGCGGGGGTCGGGGCTCCTACGAGCAGTACTTC. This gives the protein CSVGGGRGSYEQYF.

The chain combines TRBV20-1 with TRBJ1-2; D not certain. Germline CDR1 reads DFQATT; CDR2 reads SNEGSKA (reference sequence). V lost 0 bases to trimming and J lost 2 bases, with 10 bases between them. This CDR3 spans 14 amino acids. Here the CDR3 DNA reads TGCAGTGCTAGAGATATCGGGAGGAACTATGGCTACACCTTC. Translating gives CSARDIGRNYGYTF.